This TCR beta chain was retrieved from a study of shared clonotypes between healthy human individuals. Overall study results and limits: Depth was large, yet rarefaction showed that sorted-subset sequencing was incomplete. Generation probabilities of non-shared clonotypes were lower (relative to those shared by all four donors). Sequencing depth was predicted to influence how clonotypes are shared among donors.

Template for every sorted-subset replicate PCR totaled approximately 0.2 ug DNA, 25,000 to 35,000 T cell genomes. Assay: immunoSEQ multiplex PCR; the TCRdb copy retains only in-frame clones and omits some. In the table there are about 690,000 clones, around 90% of which are singletons. Concerning this clone itself: Its specificity is not known.

The CDR3 contains 13 residues. Germline CDR1 and CDR2: SNHLY and FYNNEI. The V end lost 8 bases, the J end lost 5 bases, and 15 bases lay between the germline ends. The TCR originated in a young man in good health. Some clones in this sample may be carry-over from other donors' samples. The sequenced sample was memory CD8+ T cells from PBMCs. As for subset: CD45RO+ cells pooled with CCR7-negative TemRA cells. This sequence joins TRBV2 and TRBJ2-5; D gene uncertain. CDR3 loop: CASEDRVGETQYF. Here the CDR3 DNA reads TGTGCCAGCGAGGACCGCGTTGGGGAGACCCAGTACTTC. The full variable domain, rest sourced from reference TRBV2 and TRBJ2-5, is EPEVTQTPSHQVTQMGQEVILRCVPISNHLYFYWYRQILGQKVEFLVSFYNNEISEKSEIFDDQFSVERPDGSNFTLKIRSTKLEDSAMYFCASEDRVGETQYFGPGTRLLVL.